What follows is one T cell receptor beta chain and its context. Antigen specificity is unknown. The assay was immunoSEQ multiplex PCR, and TCRdb's table has in-frame clones only and misses some. The table lists 300,000 to 450,000 clones, more than 75% of them singletons. This sample is part of a study of Ad26.COV2.S vaccination and SARS-CoV-2 variants. Findings and caveats of the study: Placebo recipients had lower spike-specific TCR breadth than vaccine recipients.

Germline V gene data show CDR1 as SGHRS and CDR2 as YFSETQ. Trimming cost V 4 bases and J 4 bases, with 17 bases left between them. The CDR3 spans 15 residues. Treatment reported: 15 to 20 received Ad26.COV2.S at low or high dose, single or two shots; a few received placebo; per-sample allocation not given. Each sample was drawn 63 days after the first injection (of vaccine or placebo). The TCR sequence derives from a person aged 18-65 years who received the Ad26.COV2.S COVID-19 vaccine or a placebo. Here the sequenced sample was peripheral blood, taken in a trial of Ad26.COV2.S vaccine versus placebo. The chain uses TRBV5-1 and TRBJ2-5; tentatively, D is TRBD2 (7 bases). CDR3: CASSTPQGGGETQYF. The CDR3 nucleotides read TGCGCCAGCAGCACTCCACAAGGGGGGGGAGAGACCCAGTACTTC.